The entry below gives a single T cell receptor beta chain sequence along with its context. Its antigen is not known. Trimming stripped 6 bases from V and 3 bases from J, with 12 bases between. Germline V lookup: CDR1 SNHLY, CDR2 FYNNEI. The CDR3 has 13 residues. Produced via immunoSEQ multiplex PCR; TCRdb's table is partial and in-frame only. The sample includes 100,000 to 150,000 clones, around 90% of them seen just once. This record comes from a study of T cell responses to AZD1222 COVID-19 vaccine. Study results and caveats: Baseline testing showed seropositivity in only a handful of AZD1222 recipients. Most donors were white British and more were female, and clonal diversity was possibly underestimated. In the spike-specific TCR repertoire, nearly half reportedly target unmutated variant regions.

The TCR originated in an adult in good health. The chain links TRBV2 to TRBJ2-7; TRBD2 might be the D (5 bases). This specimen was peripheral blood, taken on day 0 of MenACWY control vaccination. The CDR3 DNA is TGTGCCAGCAGGGACTCAGCGTTCTACGAGCAGTACTTC. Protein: CASRDSAFYEQYF. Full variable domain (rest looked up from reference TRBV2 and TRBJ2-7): EPEVTQTPSHQVTQMGQEVILRCVPISNHLYFYWYRQILGQKVEFLVSFYNNEISEKSEIFDDQFSVERPDGSNFTLKIRSTKLEDSAMYFCASRDSAFYEQYFGPGTRLTVT.